This T cell receptor beta chain was obtained from a study of blood T cells in healthy people across ages. Alongside a J-beta primer mix, a sample-barcoded 5' primer served in a second PCR lasting about 6 to 12 cycles. TCRdb re-derived calls from the 5' RACE reads in MiXCR, one entry per CDR3 protein. The data contain more than 650,000 distinct CDR3 sequences, roughly 50% of them singletons. This CDR3 spans 19 amino acids. CDR1 is MNHEY, CDR2 SMNVEV, per germline (reference sequence). The J segment lost 3 bases and the V segment lost 5 bases, leaving 17 bases of the junction unmatched. This sequence joins TRBV27 and TRBJ2-4; TRBD2 agrees at 9 bases. The sequence was obtained from a man older than 75 in good health. Sequencing was carried out using blood. The DNA of the CDR3 is TGTGCCAGCAGTCCCACAGCGGGAGGCGGAAGAAAGAGCAAAAACATTCAGTACTTC. Translation gives CASSPTAGGGRKSKNIQYF.